Detailed here is one T cell receptor beta chain. Its antigen is still unknown. The CDR3 sequence is 14 residues long. Germline-derived CDR1 and CDR2 are DFQATT and SNEGSKA (reference sequence). The sample comes from a study of monozygotic twins with inflammatory bowel disease. General observations from the study: Twin concordance left repertoire similarity unchanged, with limited power a possible explanation for this lack of difference.

TCRdb reprocessed the 5' RACE reads, keeping one entry per CDR3 protein, no DNA. The sample has 190,000 or so distinct CDR3 sequences. The sample consisted of blood. The origin of this receptor is a human donor with ulcerative colitis or Crohn's disease, or a healthy co-twin of an affected twin (not recorded which). The chain links TRBV20-1 to TRBJ1-4. This CDR3 is CSASSGRTNEKLFF.